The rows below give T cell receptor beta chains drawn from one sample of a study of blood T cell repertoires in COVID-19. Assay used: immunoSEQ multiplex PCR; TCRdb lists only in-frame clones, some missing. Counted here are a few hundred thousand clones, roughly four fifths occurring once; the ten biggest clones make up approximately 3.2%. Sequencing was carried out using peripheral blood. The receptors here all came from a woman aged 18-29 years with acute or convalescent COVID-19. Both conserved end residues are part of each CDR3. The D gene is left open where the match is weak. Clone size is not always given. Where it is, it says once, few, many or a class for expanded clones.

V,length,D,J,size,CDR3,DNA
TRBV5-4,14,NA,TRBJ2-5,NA,CASSGDNYQETQYF,TGTGCCAGCAGCGGGGACAACTACCAAGAGACCCAGTACTTC
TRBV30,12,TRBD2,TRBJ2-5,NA,CAWGTNQETQYF,TGTGCCTGGGGGACTAACCAAGAGACCCAGTACTTC
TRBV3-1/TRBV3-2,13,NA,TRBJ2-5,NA,CASVLQGDETQYF,TGTGCCAGCGTTTTACAGGGTGATGAGACCCAGTACTTC
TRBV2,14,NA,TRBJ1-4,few,CASRSQGVGEKLFF,TGTGCCAGCAGAAGTCAGGGTGTGGGTGAAAAACTGTTTTTT
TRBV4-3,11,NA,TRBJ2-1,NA,CASSQGHEQFF,TGCGCCAGCAGCCAGGGCCATGAGCAGTTCTTC
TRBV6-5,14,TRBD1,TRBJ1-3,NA,CASDRGLSGNTIYF,TGTGCCAGTGACAGGGGGCTCTCTGGAAACACCATATATTTT
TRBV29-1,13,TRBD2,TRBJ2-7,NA,CSVDFGRGYEQYF,TGCAGCGTTGACTTCGGGAGGGGGTACGAGCAGTACTTC
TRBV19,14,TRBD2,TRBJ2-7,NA,CASSPLAGPYEQYF,TGTGCCAGTAGCCCACTAGCGGGACCTTACGAGCAGTACTTC
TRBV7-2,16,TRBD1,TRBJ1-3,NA,CASSLGQGYSGNTIYF,TGTGCCAGCAGCTTAGGACAGGGCTACTCTGGAAACACCATATATTTT
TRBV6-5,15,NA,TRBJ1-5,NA,CASRPIRQGNQPQHF,TGTGCCAGCAGACCCATAAGACAGGGCAATCAGCCCCAGCATTTT
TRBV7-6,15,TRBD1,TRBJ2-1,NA,CASSLGGTVPNEQFF,TGTGCCAGCAGCTTAGGGGGGACAGTTCCCAATGAGCAGTTCTTC
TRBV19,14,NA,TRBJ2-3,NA,CASSIQGYTDTQYF,TGTGCCAGTAGTATTCAGGGCTACACAGATACGCAGTATTTT
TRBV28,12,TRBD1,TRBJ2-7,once,CASSGDSYEQYF,TGTGCCAGCAGCGGGGACAGTTACGAGCAGTACTTC
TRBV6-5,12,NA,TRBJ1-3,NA,CASLGSGNTIYF,TGTGCCAGCCTAGGATCTGGAAACACCATATATTTT
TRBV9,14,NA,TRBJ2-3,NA,CASSERPLTDTQYF,TGTGCCAGCAGCGAGAGGCCCCTCACAGATACGCAGTATTTT
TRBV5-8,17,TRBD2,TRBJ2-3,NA,CASSLASGTKWADTQYF,TGTGCCAGCAGCTTGGCTAGCGGGACAAAGTGGGCAGATACGCAGTATTTT
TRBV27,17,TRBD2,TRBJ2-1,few,CASSPGGAGGSYNEQFF,TGTGCCAGCAGTCCAGGAGGGGCGGGAGGCTCCTACAATGAGCAGTTCTTC
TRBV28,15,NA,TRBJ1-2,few,CASSLVGANKHGYTF,TGTGCCAGCAGTTTGGTGGGGGCGAATAAGCATGGCTACACCTTC
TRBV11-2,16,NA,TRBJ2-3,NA,CASSLGGNAEQDTQYF,TGTGCCAGCAGCTTAGGAGGGAACGCTGAGCAGGATACGCAGTATTTT
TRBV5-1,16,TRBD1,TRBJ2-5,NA,CASSFTTGTGQETQYF,TGCGCCAGCAGCTTCACCACCGGGACAGGACAGGAGACCCAGTACTTC
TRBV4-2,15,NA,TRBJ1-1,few,CASSQDPTATTEAFF,TGTGCCAGCAGCCAAGATCCGACAGCCACCACTGAAGCTTTCTTT
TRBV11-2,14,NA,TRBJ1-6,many,CASSLPGEGSPLHF,TGTGCCAGCAGCTTACCCGGGGAGGGGTCACCCCTCCACTTT
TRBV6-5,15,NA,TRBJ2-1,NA,CASSPRSSGRNEQFF,TGTGCCAGCAGCCCCAGGTCGAGCGGGCGCAATGAGCAGTTCTTC
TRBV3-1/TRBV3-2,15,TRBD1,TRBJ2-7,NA,CASSQAGTGRGEQYF,TGTGCCAGCAGCCAAGCGGGGACAGGCCGGGGCGAGCAGTACTTC
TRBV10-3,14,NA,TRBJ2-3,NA,CAISWGQNTDTQYF,TGTGCCATCTCCTGGGGGCAAAACACAGATACGCAGTATTTT
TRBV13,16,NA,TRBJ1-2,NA,CASSLGEGRENYGYTF,TGTGCCAGCAGCTTAGGGGAGGGTAGAGAAAACTATGGCTACACCTTC
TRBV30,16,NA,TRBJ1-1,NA,CAWSAGFITQGTEAFF,TGTGCCTGGAGTGCCGGATTTATTACTCAGGGAACTGAAGCTTTCTTT
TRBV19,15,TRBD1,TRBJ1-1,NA,CASNQGVGMNTEAFF,TGTGCCAGTAACCAGGGGGTCGGCATGAACACTGAAGCTTTCTTT
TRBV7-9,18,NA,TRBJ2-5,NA,CASSLAILGQGSEETQYF,TGTGCCAGCAGCTTAGCCATTCTCGGGCAGGGTAGTGAAGAGACCCAGTACTTC
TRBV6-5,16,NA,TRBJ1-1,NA,CASSYSKRVVNTEAFF,TGTGCCAGCAGTTACTCGAAACGGGTAGTGAACACTGAAGCTTTCTTT
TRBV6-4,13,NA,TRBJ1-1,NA,CASSAQGNTEAFF,TGTGCCAGCAGTGCGCAGGGGAACACTGAAGCTTTCTTT
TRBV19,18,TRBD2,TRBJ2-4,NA,CASSGGLAGGPVKNIQYF,TGTGCCAGTAGTGGAGGACTAGCGGGAGGGCCTGTCAAAAACATTCAGTACTTC
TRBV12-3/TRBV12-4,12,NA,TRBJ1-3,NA,CASSGPGNTIYF,TGTGCCAGCAGTGGCCCTGGAAACACCATATATTTT
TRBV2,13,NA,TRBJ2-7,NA,CAGTTGNPGEQYF,TGTGCCGGGACCACAGGGAACCCTGGCGAGCAGTACTTC
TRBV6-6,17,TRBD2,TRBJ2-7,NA,CASSRALGLAGAYEQYF,TGTGCCAGCAGTCGCGCCCTAGGACTAGCGGGAGCCTACGAGCAGTACTTC
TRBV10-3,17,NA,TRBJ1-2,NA,CAISGGLSTRVDYGYTF,TGTGCCATCAGTGGCGGTCTATCTACTCGGGTTGATTATGGCTACACCTTC
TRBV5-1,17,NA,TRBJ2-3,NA,CASSPRTTGASTDTQYF,TGCGCCAGCAGCCCCCGGACTACCGGGGCCAGCACAGATACGCAGTATTTT
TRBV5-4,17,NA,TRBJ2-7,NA,CASTPGLLGGLSYEQYF,TGTGCCAGCACCCCGGGGTTGCTTGGAGGACTGTCCTACGAGCAGTACTTC
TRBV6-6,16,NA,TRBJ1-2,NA,CASSYTHGERGAGYTF,TGTGCCAGCAGTTACACACACGGGGAAAGAGGCGCTGGCTACACCTTC